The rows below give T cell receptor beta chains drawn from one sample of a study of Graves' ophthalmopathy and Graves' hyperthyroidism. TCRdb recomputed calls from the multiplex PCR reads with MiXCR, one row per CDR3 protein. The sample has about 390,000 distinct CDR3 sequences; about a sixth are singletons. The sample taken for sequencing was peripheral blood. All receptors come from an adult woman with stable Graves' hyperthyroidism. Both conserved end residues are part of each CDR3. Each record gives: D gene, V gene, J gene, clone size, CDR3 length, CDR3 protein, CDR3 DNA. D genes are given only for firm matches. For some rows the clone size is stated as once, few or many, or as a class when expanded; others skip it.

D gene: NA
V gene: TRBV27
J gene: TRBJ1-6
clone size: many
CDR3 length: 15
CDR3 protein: CASGKQGPYNSPLHF
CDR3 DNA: TGTGCCAGCGGCAAACAGGGCCCGTATAATTCACCCCTCCACTTT

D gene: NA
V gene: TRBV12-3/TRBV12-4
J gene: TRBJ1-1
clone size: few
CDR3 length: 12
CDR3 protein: CASTAVPTEAFF
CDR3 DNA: TGTGCCAGCACGGCTGTCCCGACTGAAGCTTTCTTT

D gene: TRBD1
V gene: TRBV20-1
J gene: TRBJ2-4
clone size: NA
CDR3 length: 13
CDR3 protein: CSATQGGKNMQYF
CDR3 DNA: TGCAGTGCGACACAGGGGGGCAAAAACATGCAGTACTTC

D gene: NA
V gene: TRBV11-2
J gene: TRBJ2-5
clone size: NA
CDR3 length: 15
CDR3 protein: CASSLGPGLQETQYF
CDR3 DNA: TGTGCCAGCAGCTTGGGCCCGGGACTTCAAGAGACCCAGTACTTC

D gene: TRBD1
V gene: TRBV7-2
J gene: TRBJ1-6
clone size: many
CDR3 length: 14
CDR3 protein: CASSPGQGWSPLHF
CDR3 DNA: TGTGCCAGCAGCCCAGGACAGGGTTGGTCACCCCTCCACTTT

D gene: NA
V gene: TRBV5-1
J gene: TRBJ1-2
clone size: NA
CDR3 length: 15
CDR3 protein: CASSLVGSTNYGYTF
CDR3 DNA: TGCGCCAGCAGCTTGGTGGGGTCAACTAACTATGGCTACACCTTC

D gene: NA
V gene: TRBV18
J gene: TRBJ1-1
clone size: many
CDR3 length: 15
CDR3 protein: CASSPLQNMNTEAFF
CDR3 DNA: TGTGCCAGCTCACCACTCCAGAATATGAACACTGAAGCTTTCTTT

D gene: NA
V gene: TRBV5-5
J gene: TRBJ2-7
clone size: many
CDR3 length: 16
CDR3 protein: CASSLAGAGPSYEQYF
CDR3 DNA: TGTGCCAGCAGCTTGGCTGGGGCGGGGCCTAGCTACGAGCAGTACTTC

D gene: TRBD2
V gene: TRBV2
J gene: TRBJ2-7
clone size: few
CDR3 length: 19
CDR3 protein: CASSHDRVRSSGTHYEQYF
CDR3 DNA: TGTGCCAGCAGCCACGACAGGGTCCGGTCTAGCGGGACCCACTACGAGCAGTACTTC

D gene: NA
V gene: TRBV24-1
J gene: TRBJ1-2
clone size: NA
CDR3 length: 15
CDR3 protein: CATSDPSTGDYGYTF
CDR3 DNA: TGTGCCACCAGTGACCCGTCGACAGGAGACTATGGCTACACCTTC

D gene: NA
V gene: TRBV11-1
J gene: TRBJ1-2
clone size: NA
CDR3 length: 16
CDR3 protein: CASSQEATRANYGYTF
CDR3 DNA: TGTGCCAGCAGCCAAGAAGCAACCCGAGCGAACTATGGCTACACCTTC

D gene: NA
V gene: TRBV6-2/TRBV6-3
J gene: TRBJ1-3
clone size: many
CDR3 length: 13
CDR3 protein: CASTPASGNTIYF
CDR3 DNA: TGTGCCAGCACTCCGGCCTCTGGAAACACCATATATTTT

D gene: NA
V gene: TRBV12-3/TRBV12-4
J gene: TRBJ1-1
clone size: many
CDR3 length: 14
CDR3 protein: CASSIPSGGTEAFF
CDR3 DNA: TGTGCCAGCAGTATACCTTCGGGGGGCACTGAAGCTTTCTTT

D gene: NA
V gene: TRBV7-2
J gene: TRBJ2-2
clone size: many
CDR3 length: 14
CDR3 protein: CASSPRGDGGELFF
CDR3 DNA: TGTGCCAGCAGCCCTCGTGGGGATGGCGGGGAGCTGTTTTTT

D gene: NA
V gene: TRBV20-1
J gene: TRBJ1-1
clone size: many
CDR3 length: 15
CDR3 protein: CSARRGRGGNTEAFF
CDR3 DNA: TGCAGTGCTAGACGAGGGAGAGGGGGTAACACTGAAGCTTTCTTT

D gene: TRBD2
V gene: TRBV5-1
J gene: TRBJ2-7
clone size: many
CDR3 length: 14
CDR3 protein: CASSQIAGVDEQYF
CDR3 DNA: TGCGCCAGCAGCCAAATAGCGGGAGTGGACGAGCAGTACTTC

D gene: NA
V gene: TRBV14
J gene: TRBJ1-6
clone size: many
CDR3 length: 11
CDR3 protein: CATSRVSPLHF
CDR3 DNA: TGTGCCACCTCCAGGGTTTCACCCCTCCACTTT

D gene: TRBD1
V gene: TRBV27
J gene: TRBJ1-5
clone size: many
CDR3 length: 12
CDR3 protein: CATKTGEQPQHF
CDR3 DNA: TGTGCCACCAAGACAGGGGAACAGCCCCAGCATTTT

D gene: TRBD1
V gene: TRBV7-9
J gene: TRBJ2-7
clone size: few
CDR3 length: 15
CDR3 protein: CASSYHRDREGEQYF
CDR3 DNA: TGTGCCAGCAGCTACCACCGGGACAGGGAAGGGGAGCAGTACTTC

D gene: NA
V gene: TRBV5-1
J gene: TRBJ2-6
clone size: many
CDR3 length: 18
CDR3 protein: CASSLDPTGSAGANVLTF
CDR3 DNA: TGCGCCAGCAGCTTGGATCCCACAGGGAGCGCTGGGGCCAACGTCCTGACTTTC

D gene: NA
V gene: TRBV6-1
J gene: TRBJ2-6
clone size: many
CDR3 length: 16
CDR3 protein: CASSRDSVPGANVLTF
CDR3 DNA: TGTGCCAGCAGTCGGGACTCTGTTCCTGGGGCCAACGTCCTGACTTTC

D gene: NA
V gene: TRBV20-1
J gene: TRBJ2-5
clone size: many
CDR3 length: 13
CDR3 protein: CSAPASAQETQYF
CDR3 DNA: TGCAGTGCTCCGGCTAGCGCCCAAGAGACCCAGTACTTC

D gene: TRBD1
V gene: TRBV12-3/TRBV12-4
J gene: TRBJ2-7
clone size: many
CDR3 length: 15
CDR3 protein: CASSPQQGLGYEQYF
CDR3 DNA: TGTGCCAGCAGTCCACAACAGGGGCTGGGCTACGAGCAGTACTTC

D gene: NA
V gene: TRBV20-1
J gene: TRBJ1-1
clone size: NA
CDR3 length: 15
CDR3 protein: CSAYPVREDDTEAFF
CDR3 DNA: TGCAGTGCTTACCCAGTCAGGGAAGATGACACTGAAGCTTTCTTT

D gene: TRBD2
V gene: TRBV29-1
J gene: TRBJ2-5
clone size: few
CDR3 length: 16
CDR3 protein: CSVEDGGLAGPVAQYF
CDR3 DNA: TGCAGCGTTGAAGATGGAGGACTAGCGGGTCCGGTTGCCCAGTACTTC

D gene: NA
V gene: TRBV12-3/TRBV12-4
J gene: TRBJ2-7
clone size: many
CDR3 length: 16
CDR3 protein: CASSLNGPPKFYEQYF
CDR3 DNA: TGTGCCAGCAGTTTAAATGGCCCGCCAAAGTTCTACGAGCAGTACTTC

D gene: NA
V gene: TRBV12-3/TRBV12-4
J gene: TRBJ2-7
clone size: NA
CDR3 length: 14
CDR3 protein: CASSTHNRAYEQYF
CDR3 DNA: TGTGCCAGCAGTACCCACAACAGGGCCTACGAGCAGTACTTC

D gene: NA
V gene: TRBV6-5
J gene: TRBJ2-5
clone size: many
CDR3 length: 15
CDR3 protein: CASSQNPGTRETQYF
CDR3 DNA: TGTGCCAGCAGCCAAAATCCTGGGACCCGAGAGACCCAGTACTTC

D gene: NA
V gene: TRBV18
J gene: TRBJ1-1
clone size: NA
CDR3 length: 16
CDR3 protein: CASSPSRDGANTEAFF
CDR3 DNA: TGTGCCAGCTCACCATCGAGGGACGGCGCAAACACTGAAGCTTTCTTT

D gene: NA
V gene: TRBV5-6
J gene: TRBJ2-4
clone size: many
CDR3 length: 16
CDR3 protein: CASSLGTSVAKNIQYF
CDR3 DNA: TGTGCCAGCAGCTTGGGGACTTCGGTGGCCAAAAACATTCAGTACTTC

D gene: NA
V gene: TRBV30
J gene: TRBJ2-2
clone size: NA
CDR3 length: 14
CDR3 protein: CAWSSTGLTGELFF
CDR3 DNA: TGTGCCTGGAGTTCGACCGGACTCACCGGGGAGCTGTTTTTT

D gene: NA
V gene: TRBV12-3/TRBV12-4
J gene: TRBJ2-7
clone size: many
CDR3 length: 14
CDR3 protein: CASSLRGTSYEQYF
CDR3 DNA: TGTGCCAGCAGTTTAAGGGGGACCTCCTACGAGCAGTACTTC

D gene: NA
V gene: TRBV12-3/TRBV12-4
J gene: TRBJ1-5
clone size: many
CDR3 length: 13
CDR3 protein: CAGTQGAGQPQHF
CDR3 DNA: TGTGCCGGCACCCAAGGGGCAGGGCAGCCCCAGCATTTT

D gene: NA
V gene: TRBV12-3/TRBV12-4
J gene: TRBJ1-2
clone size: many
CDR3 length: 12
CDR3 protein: CASKGREDGYTF
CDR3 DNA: TGTGCCAGCAAGGGCAGGGAGGATGGCTACACCTTC

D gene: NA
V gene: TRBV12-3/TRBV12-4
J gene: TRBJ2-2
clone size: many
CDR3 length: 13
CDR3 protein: CASSSVNTGELFF
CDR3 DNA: TGTGCCAGCAGTTCAGTGAACACCGGGGAGCTGTTTTTT

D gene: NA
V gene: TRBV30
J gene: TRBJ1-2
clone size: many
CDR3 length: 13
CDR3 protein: CAWSVRTDGGYTF
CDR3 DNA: TGTGCCTGGAGTGTAAGGACAGACGGAGGCTACACCTTC

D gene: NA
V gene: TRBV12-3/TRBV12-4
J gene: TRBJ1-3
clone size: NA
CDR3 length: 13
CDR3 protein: CASSLQSRNTIYF
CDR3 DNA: TGTGCCAGCAGTTTGCAGTCCAGAAACACCATATATTTT

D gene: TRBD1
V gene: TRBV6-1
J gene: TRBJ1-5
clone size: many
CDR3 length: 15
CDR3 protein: CASQLIQGFNQPQHF
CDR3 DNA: TGTGCCAGCCAACTTATACAGGGGTTCAATCAGCCCCAGCATTTT

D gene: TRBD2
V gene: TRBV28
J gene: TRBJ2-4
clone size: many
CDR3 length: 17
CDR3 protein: CASSKGLDRGGKNIQYF
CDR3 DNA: TGTGCCAGCAGCAAGGGGCTGGACCGGGGGGGAAAAAACATTCAGTACTTC

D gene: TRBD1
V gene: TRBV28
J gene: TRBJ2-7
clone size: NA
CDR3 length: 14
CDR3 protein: CASSKTGGPDEQYF
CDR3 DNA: TGTGCCAGCAGTAAAACAGGGGGCCCGGACGAGCAGTACTTC

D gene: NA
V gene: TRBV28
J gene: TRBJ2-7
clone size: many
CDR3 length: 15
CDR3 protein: CASSQTGRGHFEQYF
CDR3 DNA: TGTGCCAGCAGCCAAACAGGTCGGGGGCACTTCGAGCAGTACTTC

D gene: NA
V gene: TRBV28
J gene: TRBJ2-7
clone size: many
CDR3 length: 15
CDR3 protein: CASSFKRKVPYEQYF
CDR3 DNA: TGTGCCAGCAGTTTCAAGCGAAAAGTTCCCTACGAGCAGTACTTC

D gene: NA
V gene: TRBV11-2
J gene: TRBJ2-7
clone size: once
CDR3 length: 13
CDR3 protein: CASSHSAGYEQYF
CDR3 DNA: TGTGCCAGCAGCCATTCGGCAGGATACGAGCAGTACTTC

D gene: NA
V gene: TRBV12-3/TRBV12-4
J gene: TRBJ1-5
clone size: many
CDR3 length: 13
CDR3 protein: CASSWTDNQPQHF
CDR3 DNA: TGTGCCAGCAGTTGGACAGACAATCAGCCCCAGCATTTT

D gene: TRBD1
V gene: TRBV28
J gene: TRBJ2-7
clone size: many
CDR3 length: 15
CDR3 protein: CASSSGTGVNHEQYF
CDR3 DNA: TGTGCCAGCAGTTCAGGGACAGGGGTGAATCACGAGCAGTACTTC

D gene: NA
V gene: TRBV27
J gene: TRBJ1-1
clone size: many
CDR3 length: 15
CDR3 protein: CASSFLARLNTEAFF
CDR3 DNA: TGTGCCAGCAGTTTCCTAGCCAGACTCAACACTGAAGCTTTCTTT

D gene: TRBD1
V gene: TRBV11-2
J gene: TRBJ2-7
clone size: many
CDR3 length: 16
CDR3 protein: CASSISPGQGAYEQYF
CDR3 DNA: TGTGCCAGCAGCATATCACCGGGACAGGGAGCCTACGAGCAGTACTTC

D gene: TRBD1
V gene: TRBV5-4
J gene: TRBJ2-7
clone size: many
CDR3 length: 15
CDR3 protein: CASSLSGQGANEQYF
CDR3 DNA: TGTGCCAGCAGCTTGTCAGGACAGGGGGCCAACGAGCAGTACTTC

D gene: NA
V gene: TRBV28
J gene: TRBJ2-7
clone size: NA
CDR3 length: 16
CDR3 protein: CASSVPRTSVGYEQYF
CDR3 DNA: TGTGCCAGCAGTGTTCCGCGGACCAGCGTGGGCTACGAGCAGTACTTC

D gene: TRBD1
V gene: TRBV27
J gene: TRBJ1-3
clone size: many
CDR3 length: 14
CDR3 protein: CASRGQGASATIYF
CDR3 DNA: TGTGCCAGCAGAGGACAGGGGGCGTCGGCCACCATATATTTT

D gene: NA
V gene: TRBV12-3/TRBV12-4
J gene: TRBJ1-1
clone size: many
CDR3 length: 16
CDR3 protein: CASCHDRGRKNTEAFF
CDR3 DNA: TGTGCCAGCTGCCACGACCGGGGACGGAAGAACACTGAAGCTTTCTTT

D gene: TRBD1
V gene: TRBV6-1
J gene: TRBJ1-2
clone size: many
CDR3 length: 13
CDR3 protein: CASGDRGDYGYTF
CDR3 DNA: TGTGCCAGCGGGGACAGGGGAGATTATGGCTACACCTTC

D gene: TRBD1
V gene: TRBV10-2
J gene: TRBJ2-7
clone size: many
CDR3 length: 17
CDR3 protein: CASRQVTGEIRSYEQYF
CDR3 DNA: TGCGCCAGCCGCCAAGTTACAGGGGAGATAAGGTCCTACGAGCAGTACTTC

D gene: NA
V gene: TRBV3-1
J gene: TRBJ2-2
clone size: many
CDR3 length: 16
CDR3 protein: CASSPAGTLNTGELFF
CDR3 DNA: TGTGCCAGCAGCCCCGCCGGGACTCTTAACACCGGGGAGCTGTTTTTT

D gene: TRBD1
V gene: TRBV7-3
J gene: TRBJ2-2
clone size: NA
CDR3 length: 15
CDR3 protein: CASSLIPGQGGELFF
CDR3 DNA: TGTGCCAGCAGCTTGATCCCGGGACAGGGCGGGGAGCTGTTTTTT

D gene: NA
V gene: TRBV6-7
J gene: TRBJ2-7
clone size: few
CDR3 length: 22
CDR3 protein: CASSSRTPSNRVGGQESGEQYF
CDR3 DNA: TGTGCCAGCAGTTCCCGGACTCCCTCGAACAGGGTAGGCGGGCAGGAGTCCGGCGAGCAGTACTTC

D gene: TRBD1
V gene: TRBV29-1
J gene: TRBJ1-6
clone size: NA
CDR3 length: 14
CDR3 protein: CSVKTGGLNSPLHF
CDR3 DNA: TGCAGCGTGAAAACAGGGGGCCTTAATTCACCCCTCCACTTT

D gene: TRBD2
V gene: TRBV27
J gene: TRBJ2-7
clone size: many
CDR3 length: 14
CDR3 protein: CASSSPSGPYEQYF
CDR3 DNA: TGTGCCAGCAGTTCACCTAGCGGCCCCTACGAGCAGTACTTC

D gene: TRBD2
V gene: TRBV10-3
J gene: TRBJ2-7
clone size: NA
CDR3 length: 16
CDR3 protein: CAISDLGGRSSYEQYF
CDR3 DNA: TGTGCCATCAGTGATCTTGGCGGGAGGAGCTCCTACGAGCAGTACTTC